This T cell receptor (beta chain) was documented in a study of blood T cell repertoires in COVID-19. This CDR3 has 13 residues. Germline CDR1 and CDR2: SGHTA and FQGNSA. Trimming shortened V by 5 bases and J by 11 bases, and 18 bases separated the two germline ends. Enrolment of Seattle patients took place during active infection, and they were followed longitudinally. Some clones are missing from TCRdb's copy, which holds only in-frame ones; the method was immunoSEQ multiplex PCR. The profile shows about 270,000 clones, about nine tenths of them singletons. The V call is TRBV7-2, the J call TRBJ1-1, with D possibly matching TRBD1 (5 bases). The sample taken for sequencing was peripheral blood. The receptor's source is a person in their late teens or twenties with COVID-19, enrolled during active disease. The CDR3 DNA is TGTGCCAGCAGCCCAATGGTGGGGGGTATGGCTTTCTTT. Encoded protein: CASSPMVGGMAFF.